This entry lists 22 T cell receptor beta chains sequenced from one sample in a study of a mutant IDH1 vaccine in newly diagnosed glioma. Time point denoted: week 11, during vaccination. The investigators gave 300 ug of mutant IDH1 20-mer peptide in each vaccine dose, together with topical imiquimod. No cognate antigen is known for these TCRs. Measured with immunoSEQ multiplex PCR; TCRdb has only the in-frame clones, and not every one. Seen here are some 64,000 clones, 80% observed once, and the top ten hold approximately 6.1%. Specimen: PBMCs, collected from a glioma patient whose treatment included an IDH1 peptide vaccine. The receptors here all came from a man over 45 with glioma.

The V and J genes are TRBV7-2 and TRBJ2-7, with D perhaps given as TRBD1 or TRBD2 (5 bases each). This CDR3 contains 14 residues. The V and J ends lost 5 bases and 0 bases respectively, with 11 bases between them. Germline CDR1 reads SGHTA; CDR2 reads FQGNSA. Here the CDR3 reads CASSRDGASYEQYF. The CDR3 DNA sequence: TGTGCCAGCAGCCGTGACGGGGCCTCCTACGAGCAGTACTTC.

V usage is TRBV9 and J usage is TRBJ2-5; D perhaps matches TRBD2 (5 bases). Germline CDR1 reads SGDLS; CDR2 reads YYNGEE. V was clipped by 4 bases and J by 4 bases, with 17 bases between them. The CDR3 loop spans 15 amino acids. The CDR3 coding sequence is TGTGCCAGCAGCCCTCAAGCCGGGGTAGGAGAGACCCAGTACTTC. Amino acid sequence: CASSPQAGVGETQYF.

The V call is TRBV28, the J call TRBJ1-5; 7 bases line up with TRBD1. This CDR3 is built from 14 residues. V lost 6 bases to trimming and J lost 2 bases; unmatched junction nucleotides: 4. Germline V CDR1 and CDR2: MDHEN, SYDVKM. The CDR3 DNA is TGTGCCAGCAGACTTGGGACAGGCAATCAGCCCCAGCATTTT. Translation: CASRLGTGNQPQHF.

This sequence joins TRBV28 and TRBJ2-5, with 7 bases aligning to TRBD2. In germline, CDR1 is MDHEN, CDR2 SYDVKM. The CDR3 spans 16 residues. V dropped 3 bases and J dropped 5; count of bases not matched to a gene: 12. Here the CDR3 DNA reads TGTGCCAGCAGTTTTAGGAGGGAGGGCCTTGTGGAGACCCAGTACTTC. This codes for CASSFRREGLVETQYF.

The rearrangement links TRBV18 to TRBJ2-3; D gene unclear. This CDR3 contains 15 residues. Germline V lookup: CDR1 KGHSH, CDR2 LQKENI. V was trimmed by 6 bases and J by 2 bases, leaving 15 bases between them. DNA of the CDR3: TGTGCCAGCTCTCGACGCCCGACACTCACAGATACGCAGTATTTT. This encodes CASSRRPTLTDTQYF. Full variable domain (missing parts from reference TRBV18 and TRBJ2-3): NAGVMQNPRHLVRRRGQEARLRCSPMKGHSHVYWYRQLPEEGLKFMVYLQKENIIDESGMPKERFSAEFPKEGPSILRIQQVVRGDSAAYFCASSRRPTLTDTQYFGPGTRLTVL.

This clone came up once. The chain carries TRBV11-2 and TRBJ2-7; 7 bases fit TRBD1. Germline V CDR1 and CDR2: SGHAT, FQNNGV. Trimming at V came to 2 bases and at J to 2 bases, leaving 6 bases not matched to a gene. This CDR3 is 15 amino acids long. The CDR3 nucleotides are TGTGCCAGCAGCTTAATCCGGGACAGTACCTACGAGCAGTACTTC. Translation gives CASSLIRDSTYEQYF.

This clone was counted once. The chain has TRBV15 and TRBJ2-1; TRBD2 matches 8 bases. J gave up 1 base and V 4 bases, and 15 bases lay outside the gene matches. The CDR3 has 19 residues. Germline assignment: CDR1 LNHNV and CDR2 YYDKDF (reference sequence). Here the CDR3 reads CATSNSTLLAGGSYNEQFF. The CDR3 nucleotides read TGTGCCACCAGCAACAGTACCCTATTGGCGGGAGGTTCCTACAATGAGCAGTTCTTC.

The chain carries TRBV6-5 and TRBJ2-3; no definite D call. V was shortened by 10 bases and J by 0 bases, with 14 bases between the two germline ends. This CDR3 contains 14 residues. Germline CDR1 and CDR2: MNHEY and SVGAGI. CDR3 amino acids: CATSVDTSTDTQYF. CDR3 nucleotide sequence: TGTGCCACCTCGGTTGACACTAGCACAGATACGCAGTATTTT.

This clone was detected a few times. The genes are TRBV30 and TRBJ1-1; D is uncertain. The CDR3 is 14 residues long. Deletions cut 5 bases from V and 1 base from J, with 14 bases between. Germline V lookup: CDR1 GTSNPN, CDR2 SVGIG (reference sequence). CDR3: CAWASGLANTEAFF. Here the CDR3 DNA reads TGTGCCTGGGCTAGCGGGCTGGCGAACACTGAAGCTTTCTTT.

This rearrangement joins TRBV2 to TRBJ1-2; a possible D gene is TRBD1 (6 bases). Germline CDR1 is SNHLY and CDR2 is FYNNEI. Trimming took off 4 bases at V and 2 bases at J, with 14 bases between the two ends. The CDR3 loop spans 15 amino acids. The CDR3 sequence is CASSGLAGQNYGYTF. The CDR3, as DNA: TGTGCCAGCAGTGGTCTGGCAGGACAGAACTATGGCTACACCTTC.

The chain recombines TRBV5-6 with TRBJ1-3; D remains unclear. Deletions cut 4 bases from V and 11 bases from J, with 19 bases between. CDR1 and CDR2 (germline): SGHDT, YYEEEE. CDR3 length: 14 residues. CDR3 residues: CASSEIGEANAIYF. In DNA, the CDR3 is TGTGCCAGCAGCGAGATCGGGGAGGCTAACGCCATATATTTT. The complete variable domain, with remaining parts taken from reference TRBV5-6 and TRBJ1-3, reads DAGVTQSPTHLIKTRGQQVTLRCSPKSGHDTVSWYQQALGQGPQFIFQYYEEEERQRGNFPDRFSGHQFPNYSSELNVNALLLGDSALYLCASSEIGEANAIYFGEGSWLTVV.

CDR3 region: CAISGRDREGRSGANVLTF. As DNA, the CDR3 is TGTGCCATCAGTGGTCGGGACAGGGAAGGGAGATCTGGGGCCAACGTCCTGACTTTC. The chain has TRBV10-3 and TRBJ2-6, with 9 bases lining up with TRBD1. This CDR3 is built from 19 residues. Germline V gene sequence: CDR1 ENHRY, CDR2 SYGVKD. V gave up 4 bases and J gave up 1 base; unmatched junction bases: 11.

The chain uses TRBV6-5 and TRBJ1-1, with D possibly matching TRBD1 (5 bases). V lost 2 bases, J lost 4 bases, and 17 bases lay in between. The germline V gene has CDR1 MNHEY and CDR2 SVGAGI. The CDR3 length is 16 residues. CDR3 nucleotides: TGTGCCAGCAGTTACCGGGGGACCCGGACGTCCACTGAAGCTTTCTTT. Encoded protein: CASSYRGTRTSTEAFF.

There are a few counts of this clone. This sequence joins TRBV4-3 and TRBJ1-1; no clear D. Germline V lookup: CDR1 LGHNA, CDR2 YSLEER. CDR3 length: 15 amino acids. Trimming took 0 bases from V and 1 from J, leaving 9 bases between them. CDR3: CASSQEGGPNTEAFF. Here the CDR3 DNA reads TGCGCCAGCAGCCAAGAGGGCGGACCGAACACTGAAGCTTTCTTT.

The V gene is TRBV11-3, the J gene TRBJ2-4, with 11 nucleotides matching TRBD1. From germline, CDR1 is SGHNT and CDR2 YENEEA. CDR3 length equals 15 residues. J gave up 7 bases and V 1 base, and 3 bases lay outside the gene matches. The CDR3 nucleotides are TGTGCCAGCAGCTTAGGGACAGGGGGCGGGAACATTCAGTACTTC. Its protein product is CASSLGTGGGNIQYF.

The V call is TRBV11-2, the J call TRBJ2-1; D possibly corresponds to TRBD1 (5 bases). There are 15 residues in the CDR3. The V and J ends lost 1 base and 9 bases respectively, with 16 bases between them. From germline, CDR1 is SGHAT and CDR2 FQNNGV. CDR3 DNA sequence: TGTGCCAGCAGCTTAGTTATTAGGGGTTCGGGTGAGCAGTTCTTC. Its protein is CASSLVIRGSGEQFF. The variable domain in full, with the rest retrieved from reference TRBV11-2 and TRBJ2-1, is EAGVAQSPRYKIIEKRQSVAFWCNPISGHATLYWYQQILGQGPKLLIQFQNNGVVDDSQLPKDRFSAERLKGVDSTLKIQPAKLEDSAVYLCASSLVIRGSGEQFFGPGTRLTVL.

This chain joins TRBV28 and TRBJ1-1; 8 nucleotides match TRBD1. With 6 bases clipped from V and 0 bases from J, the junction kept 6 bases outside the gene matches. The CDR3 is made up of 15 amino acids. Germline assignment: CDR1 MDHEN and CDR2 SYDVKM. The CDR3 loop is CASRVLGQVNTEAFF. Here the CDR3 DNA reads TGTGCCAGCAGGGTGCTGGGACAGGTGAACACTGAAGCTTTCTTT.

The V and J genes are TRBV7-2 and TRBJ1-3; no clear D. Germline CDR1 is SGHTA and CDR2 is FQGNSA. V lost 2 bases and J lost 0, with 8 bases in between. This CDR3 contains 15 residues. CDR3 residues: CASSLQFDSGNTIYF. DNA for the CDR3: TGTGCCAGCAGCTTACAGTTCGACTCTGGAAACACCATATATTTT.

Here the CDR3 DNA reads TGTGCCAGCAGCGGAGACACCTACGAGCAGTACTTC. Its translation is CASSGDTYEQYF. V is TRBV7-2 and J is TRBJ2-7; no definite D call. Germline V gives CDR1 SGHTA, CDR2 FQGNSA. This CDR3 spans 12 amino acids. V shed 5 bases and J shed 2 bases, with 7 bases lying between them.

The chain recombines TRBV30 with TRBJ2-3, with D possibly TRBD2 on 6 matching bases. Trimming left V 6 bases short and J 3 bases short, with 19 bases between. Germline lookup yields CDR1 GTSNPN and CDR2 SVGIG (reference sequence). This CDR3 comprises 15 residues. The DNA of the CDR3 is TGTGCCTGCTCGACTGGGACTTCGGGGACAGATACGCAGTATTTT. Amino acid sequence: CACSTGTSGTDTQYF.

V is TRBV5-1 and J is TRBJ2-7; no clear D gene. The CDR3 sequence is 13 residues long. V lost 6 bases, J lost 5 bases, and 15 bases lay in between. Germline CDR1 reads SGHRS; CDR2 reads YFSETQ. CDR3 sequence reads: CASMGIPNHEQYF. The DNA for the CDR3 is TGCGCCAGCATGGGAATTCCAAATCACGAGCAGTACTTC.

The chain joins TRBV28 to TRBJ2-7; 7 bases are a match to TRBD1. CDR1 is MDHEN and CDR2 is SYDVKM in the germline V gene. This CDR3 is built from 16 residues. With 3 bases clipped from V and 7 bases from J, the junction kept 15 bases outside the gene matches. The CDR3 sequence: CASSFVGQPGTGEQYF. Written as DNA, the CDR3 is TGTGCCAGCAGTTTTGTGGGACAGCCAGGCACAGGTGAGCAGTACTTC.